This T cell receptor beta chain is drawn from a study of T cells after yellow fever vaccination. Generation of TCR cDNA used 5'RACE template switching (which added a universal primer site and UMIs). TCRdb reprocessed the 5' RACE reads via MiXCR and lists one record per CDR3 protein. The data show a few hundred thousand distinct CDR3 sequences, roughly 4.3% seen once. Study-wide points: Re-detected after boosting: most primary clones, almost 98% of CD4 and less than 90% of CD8. Sorted repertoires could include abundant contaminating clonotypes from bulk cells. Though weaker, the secondary response peaked faster, on day 5 versus 15.

Trimming took off 1 base at V and 7 bases at J, with 8 bases between the two ends. In germline, CDR1 is SQVTM, CDR2 ANQGSEA. The CDR3 runs 13 residues. This clonotype came up many times. Antigen unknown. The specimen was PBMCs, collected 5 days after the yellow fever booster vaccination. The chain couples TRBV29-1 to TRBJ1-6; no reliable D call. This sequence was found in a man in his late teens or twenties who received the YFV17D yellow fever vaccine. CDR3 region: CSVEVRSNSPLHF. The CDR3 DNA is TGCAGCGTTGAAGTCCGATCCAATTCACCCCTCCACTTT.